This is a list of T cell receptor beta chains from one sample in a study of T cell responses to AZD1222 COVID-19 vaccine. TCRdb's table, derived via immunoSEQ multiplex PCR, lists solely in-frame clones and lacks some. Counted here are about 92,000 clones, more than 75% occurring once; the ten biggest clones make up roughly a tenth. The sample consisted of peripheral blood, taken on day 0 of AZD1222 vaccination. Receptors were obtained from an adult in good health. Each CDR3 is given without its conserved first and last residue.

J gene	V gene	CDR3 protein
TRBJ2-3	TRBV29-1	SVEGTGGTDTQY
TRBJ1-2	TRBV2	ASGFQGVYGYT
TRBJ2-1	TRBV7-9	ASSIINEQF
TRBJ2-7	TRBV10-1	ASSGPSSSYEQY
TRBJ2-5	TRBV9	ASSAYSGSQGETQY
TRBJ1-6	TRBV23-1	ASSQSGRKNSPLH
TRBJ2-7	TRBV9	ASSVGQRGSYEQY
TRBJ2-5	TRBV14	ASSQSTGYQETQY
TRBJ2-7	TRBV19	ASRKGSAEADYEQY
TRBJ2-2	TRBV10-1	ASERDSNTGELF
TRBJ1-1	TRBV12-5	ASGLVLGGATEAF
TRBJ1-5	TRBV19	ASSIKQNQPQH
TRBJ1-1	TRBV14	ASSPSLNTEAF
TRBJ1-6	TRBV5-1	ASSESQGSSYNSPLH
TRBJ2-2	TRBV11-1	ASSLDVGELF
TRBJ1-2	TRBV29-1	SVMDSFGYGYT
TRBJ1-2	TRBV30	AWSVLGRSPYGYT
TRBJ2-4	TRBV19	ASSIVGQAKNIQY
TRBJ2-7	TRBV7-6	ASSLGTGGSYEQY
TRBJ1-4	TRBV2	ASVGRLDIIDEKLF
TRBJ2-1	TRBV11-2	ASSWGGIFYNEQF
TRBJ2-2	TRBV3-1/TRBV3-2	ASTFGGANTGELF
TRBJ2-3	TRBV6-2/TRBV6-3	ASSYSTSSDTQY
TRBJ2-7	TRBV5-4	ASSMTGGSYEQY
TRBJ2-3	TRBV18	ASSTGIVSSTDTQY
TRBJ2-3	TRBV7-2	ASSSYSQTISTDTQY
TRBJ1-2	TRBV6-5	ASSYSGTDFYGYT
TRBJ2-1	TRBV6-1	ASSELTGAFTEQF
TRBJ2-5	TRBV4-2	ASSHLDSGETQY
TRBJ2-1	TRBV6-2/TRBV6-3	ASSYSSTGEQF
TRBJ2-7	TRBV27	ASSLSGLVYEQY
TRBJ2-7	TRBV18	ASSPAETYEQY
TRBJ2-1	TRBV3-1/TRBV3-2	ASSQGGGHTAF
TRBJ2-6	TRBV6-6	ASSTGQLSGANVLT
TRBJ2-3	TRBV2	ASTGTSGRWDTQY
TRBJ2-5	TRBV7-9	ASSSARETQY
TRBJ2-1	TRBV7-3	ASSFAGTKHNEQF
TRBJ1-2	TRBV28	ASRGSLADLEGYT
TRBJ2-1	TRBV19	ASSKGTSGRGEQF
TRBJ1-3	TRBV19	ASSIALDRAAGNTIY
TRBJ1-2	TRBV28	ASIGRGGGYT
TRBJ2-5	TRBV7-7	ASSIGTGAGAAETQY
TRBJ2-3	TRBV11-2	ASSLSGSTDTQY
TRBJ2-1	TRBV10-3	AISEPRGLAGDTYNEQF
TRBJ2-3	TRBV10-3	AISEGWTSGGARDTQY
TRBJ2-7	TRBV2	ASRATGSWSEQY
TRBJ1-6	TRBV10-3	AISPRGGDDSPLH
TRBJ2-7	TRBV7-8	ASSPRLGEQY
TRBJ1-2	TRBV15	ATSRGGQGKSYGYT